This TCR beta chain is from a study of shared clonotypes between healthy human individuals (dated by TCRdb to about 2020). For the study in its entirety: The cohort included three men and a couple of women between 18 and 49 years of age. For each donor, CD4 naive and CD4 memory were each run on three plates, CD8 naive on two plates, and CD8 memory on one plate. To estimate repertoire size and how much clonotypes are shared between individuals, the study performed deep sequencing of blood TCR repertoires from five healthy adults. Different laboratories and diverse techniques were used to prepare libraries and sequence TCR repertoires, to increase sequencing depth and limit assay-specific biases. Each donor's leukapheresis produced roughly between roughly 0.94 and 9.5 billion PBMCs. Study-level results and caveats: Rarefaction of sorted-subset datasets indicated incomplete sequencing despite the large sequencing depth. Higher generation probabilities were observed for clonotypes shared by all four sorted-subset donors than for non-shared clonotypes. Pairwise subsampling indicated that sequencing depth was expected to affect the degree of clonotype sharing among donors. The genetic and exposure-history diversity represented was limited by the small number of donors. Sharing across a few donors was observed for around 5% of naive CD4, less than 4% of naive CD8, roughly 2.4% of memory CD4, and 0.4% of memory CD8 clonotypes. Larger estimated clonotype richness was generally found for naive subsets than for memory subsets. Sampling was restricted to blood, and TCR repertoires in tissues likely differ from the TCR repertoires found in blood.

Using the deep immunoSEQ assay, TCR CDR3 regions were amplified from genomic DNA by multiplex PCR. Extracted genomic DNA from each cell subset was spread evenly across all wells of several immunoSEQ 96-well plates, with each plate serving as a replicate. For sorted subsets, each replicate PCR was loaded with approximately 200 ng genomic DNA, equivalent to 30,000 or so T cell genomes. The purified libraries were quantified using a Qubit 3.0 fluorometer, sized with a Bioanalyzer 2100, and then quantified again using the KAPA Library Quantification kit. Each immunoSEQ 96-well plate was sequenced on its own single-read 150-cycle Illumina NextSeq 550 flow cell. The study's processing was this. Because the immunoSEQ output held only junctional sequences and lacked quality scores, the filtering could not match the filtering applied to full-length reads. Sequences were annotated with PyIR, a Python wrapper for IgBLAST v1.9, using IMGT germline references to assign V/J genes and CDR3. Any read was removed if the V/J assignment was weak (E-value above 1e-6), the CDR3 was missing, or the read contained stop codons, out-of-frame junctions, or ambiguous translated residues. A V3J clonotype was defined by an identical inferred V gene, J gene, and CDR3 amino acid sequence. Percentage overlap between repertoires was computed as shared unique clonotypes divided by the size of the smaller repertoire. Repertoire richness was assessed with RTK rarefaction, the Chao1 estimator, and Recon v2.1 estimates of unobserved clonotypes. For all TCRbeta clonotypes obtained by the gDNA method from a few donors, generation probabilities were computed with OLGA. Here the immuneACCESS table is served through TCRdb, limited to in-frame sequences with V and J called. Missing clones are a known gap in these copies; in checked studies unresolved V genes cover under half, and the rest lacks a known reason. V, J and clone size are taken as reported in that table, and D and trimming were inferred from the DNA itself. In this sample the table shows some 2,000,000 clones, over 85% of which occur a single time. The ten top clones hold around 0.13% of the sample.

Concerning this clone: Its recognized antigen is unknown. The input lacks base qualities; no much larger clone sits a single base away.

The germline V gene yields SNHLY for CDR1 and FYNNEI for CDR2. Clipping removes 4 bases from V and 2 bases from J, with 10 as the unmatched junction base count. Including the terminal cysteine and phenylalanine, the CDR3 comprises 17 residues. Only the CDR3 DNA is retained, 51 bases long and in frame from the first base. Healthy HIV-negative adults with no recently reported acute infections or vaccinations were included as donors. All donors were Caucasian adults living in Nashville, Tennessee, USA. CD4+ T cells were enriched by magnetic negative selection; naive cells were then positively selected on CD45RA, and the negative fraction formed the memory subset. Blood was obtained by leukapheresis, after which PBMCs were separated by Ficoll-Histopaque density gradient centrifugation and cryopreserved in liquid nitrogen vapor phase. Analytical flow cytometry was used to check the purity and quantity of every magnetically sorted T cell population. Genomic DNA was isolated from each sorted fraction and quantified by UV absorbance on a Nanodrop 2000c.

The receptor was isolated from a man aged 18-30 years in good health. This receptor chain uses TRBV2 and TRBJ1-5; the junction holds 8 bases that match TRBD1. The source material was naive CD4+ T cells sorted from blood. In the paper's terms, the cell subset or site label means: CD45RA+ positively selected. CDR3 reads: CASSVPWQGAGNQPQHF. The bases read TGTGCCAGCAGTGTACCTTGGCAGGGGGCAGGCAATCAGCCCCAGCATTTT.